These T cell receptor beta chains were read from a single sample in a study of control samples from healthy donors and cancer patients. Measured with immunoSEQ multiplex PCR; TCRdb has only the in-frame clones, and not every one. The table has about 160,000 clones, around 96% seen once. Material: blood. These receptors were taken from a woman in her 30s in good health. Each CDR3 is given with its conserved first and last residue. D genes are given only for firm matches. Not every row has a clone size; where given, it reads once, few, many or a size class.

D: .
V: TRBV5-4
size: .
J: TRBJ1-6
DNA: TGTGCCAGCAGCTTTGGGGGGGGACCATTTAGCTCCTATAATTCACCCCTCCACTTT
CDR3: CASSFGGGPFSSYNSPLHF

D: .
V: TRBV30
size: .
J: TRBJ1-3
DNA: TGTGCCTGGAGTGTACTCGGCCCGTCCTCTGGAAACACCATATATTTT
CDR3: CAWSVLGPSSGNTIYF

D: .
V: TRBV11-2
size: .
J: TRBJ2-7
DNA: TGTGCCAGCAGCTTAGGAGCCTACGAGCAGTACTTC
CDR3: CASSLGAYEQYF

D: .
V: TRBV20-1
size: .
J: TRBJ1-5
DNA: TGCAGTGCTAGTTCATCGGCTTGGGGCAATCAGCCCCAGCATTTT
CDR3: CSASSSAWGNQPQHF

D: TRBD1
V: TRBV5-1
size: .
J: TRBJ2-7
DNA: TGCGCCAGCAGCTTGGTGCAGGGGGAATGGATCGAGCAGTACTTC
CDR3: CASSLVQGEWIEQYF

D: TRBD1
V: TRBV9
size: .
J: TRBJ2-5
DNA: TGTGCCAGCAGGGAAAGGGATTACAGGGGGACCCAGTACTTC
CDR3: CASRERDYRGTQYF

D: TRBD1
V: TRBV2
size: .
J: TRBJ1-6
DNA: TGTGCCAGCAGGGACAGGGGGGCATCCTATAATTCACCCCTCCACTTT
CDR3: CASRDRGASYNSPLHF

D: .
V: TRBV5-6
size: .
J: TRBJ1-1
DNA: TGTGCCAGCAGCTTCGGACACCCGAACACTGAAGCTTTCTTT
CDR3: CASSFGHPNTEAFF

D: .
V: TRBV28
size: .
J: TRBJ1-1
DNA: TGTGCCAGCAGTTGGGGGCGCGAAGCTTTCTTT
CDR3: CASSWGREAFF

D: TRBD2
V: TRBV2
size: once
J: TRBJ2-7
DNA: TGTGCCAGCAGTCTGGGACTAGCGGGAGTGGGGGAGCAGTACTTC
CDR3: CASSLGLAGVGEQYF

D: TRBD2
V: TRBV5-4
size: .
J: TRBJ2-7
DNA: TGTGCCAGCAGCCCTCTAGCGGGGGGCCCCGCCTACGAGCAGTACTTC
CDR3: CASSPLAGGPAYEQYF

D: .
V: TRBV28
size: .
J: TRBJ2-7
DNA: TGTGCCAGCAGTTTATCCTCCATTTACGAGCAGTACTTC
CDR3: CASSLSSIYEQYF

D: TRBD2
V: TRBV6-1
size: .
J: TRBJ2-7
DNA: TGTGCCAGCAGTGCCCTAGCTAGCGGGACCAGTTACGAGCAGTACTTC
CDR3: CASSALASGTSYEQYF

D: .
V: TRBV10-3
size: .
J: TRBJ2-1
DNA: TGTGCCATCAGGCCGGACGGGACCTACAATGAGCAGTTCTTC
CDR3: CAIRPDGTYNEQFF

D: TRBD2
V: TRBV20-1
size: .
J: TRBJ2-3
DNA: TGCAGTGCTAGGCGGGGGGCGGCGCAGTATTTT
CDR3: CSARRGAAQYF

D: .
V: TRBV19
size: .
J: TRBJ1-5
DNA: TGTGCCAGTAGTAGCGGGGGTTCTAGCAATCAGCCCCAGCATTTT
CDR3: CASSSGGSSNQPQHF

D: TRBD2
V: TRBV10-3
size: .
J: TRBJ2-1
DNA: TGTGCCATCAGTGAGCCGGGACTAGCGGGAGCAAGGGGCAATGAGCAGTTCTTC
CDR3: CAISEPGLAGARGNEQFF

D: .
V: TRBV6-5
size: .
J: TRBJ2-5
DNA: TGTGCCAGCAGTATCCGGGTCGAAGAAGAGACCCAGTACTTC
CDR3: CASSIRVEEETQYF

D: .
V: TRBV19
size: .
J: TRBJ2-3
DNA: TGTGCCAGTAAACCTCTGTCAGCCTCAGATACGCAGTATTTT
CDR3: CASKPLSASDTQYF

D: .
V: TRBV18
size: .
J: TRBJ1-1
DNA: TGTGCCAGCTCACCACCGAGGGGGGTGAACACTGAAGCTTTCTTT
CDR3: CASSPPRGVNTEAFF

D: TRBD2
V: TRBV24-1
size: .
J: TRBJ2-6
DNA: TGTGCCACCAGGGATATCGGGAGGGTACCATTCTCTGGGGCCAACGTCCTGACTTTC
CDR3: CATRDIGRVPFSGANVLTF

D: TRBD1
V: TRBV6-5
size: .
J: TRBJ2-2
DNA: TGTGCCAGCAGAGGGGGACAGGGGATCACCGGGGAGCTGTTTTTT
CDR3: CASRGGQGITGELFF

D: TRBD1
V: TRBV30
size: .
J: TRBJ1-6
DNA: TGTGCCTGGACCGACGGGACAGCCGATAATTCACCCCTCCACTTT
CDR3: CAWTDGTADNSPLHF

D: .
V: TRBV24-1
size: .
J: TRBJ2-1
DNA: TGTGCCACCAGTGACGCCGGACAGTCCCCCGGGGATGAGCAGTTCTTC
CDR3: CATSDAGQSPGDEQFF

D: TRBD1
V: TRBV30
size: .
J: TRBJ2-7
DNA: TGTGCCTGGAGTCTGTCCGGGACAGGGAGGGCCTACGAGCAGTACTTC
CDR3: CAWSLSGTGRAYEQYF

D: .
V: TRBV29-1
size: .
J: TRBJ1-5
DNA: TGCAGCGTTGCGGCCGGGGATAGCAATCAGCCCCAGCATTTT
CDR3: CSVAAGDSNQPQHF

D: TRBD1
V: TRBV6-1
size: .
J: TRBJ2-5
DNA: TGTGCCAGCAGTGAACAGGGACAGCAAGAGACCCAGTACTTC
CDR3: CASSEQGQQETQYF

D: TRBD1
V: TRBV30
size: .
J: TRBJ2-1
DNA: TGTGCCTGGAGTGCGGGACAGTCCTACAATGAGCAGTTCTTC
CDR3: CAWSAGQSYNEQFF

D: TRBD1
V: TRBV6-5
size: .
J: TRBJ1-3
DNA: TGTGCCAGCAGTTTAGACAGGGGAGGAAACACCATATATTTT
CDR3: CASSLDRGGNTIYF

D: .
V: TRBV28
size: .
J: TRBJ2-7
DNA: TGTGCCAGCAGTCCGGAAATGACAGAGCAGTACTTC
CDR3: CASSPEMTEQYF

D: TRBD1
V: TRBV5-1
size: .
J: TRBJ2-1
DNA: TGCGCCAGCAGCTACTTGGAGAGGGGGCGTGAGCAGTTCTTC
CDR3: CASSYLERGREQFF

D: TRBD2
V: TRBV20-1
size: .
J: TRBJ2-1
DNA: TGCAGTGCTAGTCAAGCGGGGGGTACCTACAATGAGCAGTTCTTC
CDR3: CSASQAGGTYNEQFF

D: .
V: TRBV30
size: .
J: TRBJ1-4
DNA: TGTGCCTGGAGTCAGAGGGTAGGGTTTGAAAAACTGTTTTTT
CDR3: CAWSQRVGFEKLFF

D: .
V: TRBV4-2
size: .
J: TRBJ2-7
DNA: TGTGCCAGCAGCCAAAACAACCTTTACGAGCAGTACTTC
CDR3: CASSQNNLYEQYF

D: TRBD2
V: TRBV19
size: once
J: TRBJ2-2
DNA: TGTGCCAGTAGCCGACTAGCGGGGGGGCCTGACACCGGGGAGCTGTTTTTT
CDR3: CASSRLAGGPDTGELFF

D: TRBD1
V: TRBV6-5
size: .
J: TRBJ1-5
DNA: TGTGCCAGCAGTCGGACAGGGGGAAATCAGCCCCAGCATTTT
CDR3: CASSRTGGNQPQHF

D: TRBD1
V: TRBV28
size: .
J: TRBJ2-7
DNA: TGTGCCAGCAGTAGGACAGGGAGCTTGGGGGACGGCGGCGAGCGACCATACGAGCAGTACTTC
CDR3: CASSRTGSLGDGGERPYEQYF

D: .
V: TRBV30
size: .
J: TRBJ1-1
DNA: TGTGCCTGGCATACAGGGTTGGGTGACACTGAAGCTTTCTTT
CDR3: CAWHTGLGDTEAFF

D: TRBD1
V: TRBV5-6
size: .
J: TRBJ1-1
DNA: TGTGCCAGCAGCTTTCTTAAGGGGGCAGTCACTGAAGCTTTCTTT
CDR3: CASSFLKGAVTEAFF

D: .
V: TRBV15
size: few
J: TRBJ2-1
DNA: TGTGCCACCAGGTCAGGGACTGTGGGCAATGAGCAGTTCTTC
CDR3: CATRSGTVGNEQFF

D: .
V: TRBV9
size: once
J: TRBJ1-3
DNA: TGTGCCAGCAGCGAAGGACCTTACAGAAACACCATATATTTT
CDR3: CASSEGPYRNTIYF

D: .
V: TRBV4-1
size: .
J: TRBJ2-7
DNA: .
CDR3: CASSQDTGQIYEQYFF

D: TRBD1
V: TRBV4-1
size: .
J: TRBJ1-1
DNA: TGCGCCAGCAGCCAATCGGGGGGAGGACAGGTTTGGACTGAAGCTTTCTTT
CDR3: CASSQSGGGQVWTEAFF